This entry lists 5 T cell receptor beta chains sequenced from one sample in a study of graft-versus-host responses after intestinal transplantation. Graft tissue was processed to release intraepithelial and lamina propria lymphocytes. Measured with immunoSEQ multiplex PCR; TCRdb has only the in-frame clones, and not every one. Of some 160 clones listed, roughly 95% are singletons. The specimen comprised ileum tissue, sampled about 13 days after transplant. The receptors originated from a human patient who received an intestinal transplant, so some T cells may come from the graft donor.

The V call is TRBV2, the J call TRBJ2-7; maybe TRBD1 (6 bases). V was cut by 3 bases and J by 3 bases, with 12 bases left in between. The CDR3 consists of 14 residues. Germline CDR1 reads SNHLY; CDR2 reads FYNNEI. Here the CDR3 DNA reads TGTGCCAGCAGTGATGGGGGCTTACTCTACGAGCAGTACTTC. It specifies CASSDGGLLYEQYF.

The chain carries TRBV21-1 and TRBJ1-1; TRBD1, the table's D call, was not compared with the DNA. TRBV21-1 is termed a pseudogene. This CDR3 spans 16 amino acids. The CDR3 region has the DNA TGTGCCAGCAGCAAAGTGGAAAAGGGGGTGAGAACTGAAGCTTTTTTT. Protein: CASSKVEKGVRTEAFF.

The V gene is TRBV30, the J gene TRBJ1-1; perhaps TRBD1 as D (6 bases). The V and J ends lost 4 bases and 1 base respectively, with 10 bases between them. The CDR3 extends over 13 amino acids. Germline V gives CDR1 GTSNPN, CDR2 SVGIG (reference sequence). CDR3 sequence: CAWTLGGNTEAFF. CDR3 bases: TGTGCCTGGACATTAGGGGGGAACACTGAAGCTTTCTTT.

The CDR3 DNA reads as TGTGCCAGCAGCCCCCTAGCGGACTTCACAGATACGCAGTATTTT. Protein product: CASSPLADFTDTQYF. This rearrangement joins TRBV9 to TRBJ2-3; TRBD2 matches at 7 bases. CDR1 is SGDLS, CDR2 YYNGEE, per germline. V lost 4 bases and J lost 2; bases outside the gene matches: 7. This CDR3 has 15 residues.

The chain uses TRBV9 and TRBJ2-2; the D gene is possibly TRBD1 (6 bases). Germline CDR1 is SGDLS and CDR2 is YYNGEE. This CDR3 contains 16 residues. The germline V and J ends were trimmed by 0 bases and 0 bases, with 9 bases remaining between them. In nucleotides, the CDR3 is TGTGCCAGCAGCGTAGGCTGGACAGCGAACACCGGGGAGCTGTTTTTT. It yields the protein CASSVGWTANTGELFF.